This TCR beta chain stems from a study of beta chain features in type 1 diabetes. Naive, central memory, regulatory and stem cell-like memory cells within the CD4+ compartment were sorted using CD45RO/CCR7/CD25/CD127/CD95/CD27. cDNA synthesis used the whole RNA isolate, giving expressed TCRB sequences. TCRdb's copy holds only in-frame clones and misses some; the assay was immunoSEQ multiplex PCR. The sample includes 150,000 to 200,000 clones, around 8% of them seen just once. Findings and caveats of the study: Type 1 diabetes patients had TCRB CDR3s that were shorter (moderately but significantly so) in all four CD4+ subsets.

For this clone: Its target is unknown.

Unmatched junction bases numbered 4, after V lost 5 bases and J lost 3 bases. This CDR3 contains 15 residues. Germline CDR1 and CDR2: LNHDA and SQIVND (reference sequence). The rearrangement uses TRBV19 and TRBJ1-5, with TRBD1 identical over 10 bases. The origin of this receptor is a young woman with type 1 diabetes. The sample consisted of central memory CD4+ T cells from blood. For the CDR3, the DNA is TGTGCCAGTAGTCTAGGGACAGGGGACAATCAGCCCCAGCATTTT. The encoded protein is CASSLGTGDNQPQHF.